Here is one T cell receptor beta chain with its context. Its specificity is unknown. This may come from a read error, since a much larger clone is one base off. V lost 4 bases to trimming and J lost 6 bases; unmatched junction nucleotides: 10. This CDR3 region has 15 residues. Germline CDR1 and CDR2: SQVTM and ANQGSEA. These data are taken from a study of human T cells and chemical hapten exposure. Study at large: Small discrepancies in pooled library volume mainly accounted for the varying TCR yields per sample. Overall study findings and caveats: Significantly more large CDR3 similarity clusters were formed by expanded TCRs than by controls.

What the library attached to individual cDNA molecules were unique molecular identifiers. One entry per CDR3 protein, called by TCRdb with MiXCR from the RACE reads. The repertoire holds tens of thousands of distinct CDR3 sequences, with approximately 10% as singletons. Documented time point: patch test 2, 6 weeks after DPC sensitization. Treatment reported: therapeutic diphenylcyclopropenone sensitization with weekly scalp DPC. The sequencing used whole blood, collected in connection with sensitization to the hapten diphenylcyclopropenone (DPC). J is TRBJ1-5 and V is TRBV29-1; 9 bases agree with TRBD1. The sequence was obtained from a young woman with alopecia areata. Some clones in this sample may be carry-over from other donors' samples. The CDR3 DNA reads TGCAGCGTTGGCGACGGACAGGGGACAAGTCAGCCCCAGCATTTT. This gives the protein CSVGDGQGTSQPQHF.